Given below is one TCR beta chain in context. Its antigen is still unknown. Base qualities are not at hand, and no much larger clone is one base apart. Measured from the cysteine to the phenylalanine, the CDR3 is 16 residues long. CDR3 DNA is the only sequence kept; it has 48 bases, read in frame from the first base. Trimming at the junction amounts to 4 bases on V and 0 bases on J, and the germline ends lie 13 bases apart. CDR1 and CDR2, per the germline V gene (reference sequence), are SGHNT and YYREEE. The immunoSEQ assay amplified TCRB CDR3 regions from roughly 2 micrograms of genomic DNA, or from all available DNA when less than that amount was available. For multiplex PCR, 60 forward primers for TCR V beta segments and 13 reverse primers for J beta segments were used. To estimate reads per starting template, synthetic control templates were spiked into each sample at limiting dilution. Reads of 87 bp were generated by sequencing on the Illumina HiSeq System. In the original analysis: PCR and sequencing errors were removed by merging closely related sequences with a nearest neighbor algorithm. TCR overlap was defined as the percentage of unique tumor TCR beta sequences that were also found in the peripheral blood of the same patient. TCRdb obtained this table from immuneACCESS and retained in-frame rearrangements with V and J assigned. These tables miss some clones; where compared with another copy, unresolved V genes account for less than half of the shortfall, and the remainder is unexplained. Clonal size and the V and J genes are those of that table, whereas D and trimming came from the DNA. The sample profile shows 80,000 to 95,000 clones; 85% of them were found once. The ten largest account for around 9.3% of the sample.

This sample was included in a study of glioma-infiltrating T cells after dendritic cell vaccination (dated by TCRdb to the mid-2010s). Background for the entire study: The cohort included some 15 glioblastoma patients drawn from Phase I and II dendritic cell vaccination trials, of whom 9 were newly diagnosed and 6 had recurrent disease. Between the early 2000s and the early 2010s, the patients were given dendritic cell vaccination pulsed with autologous tumor lysate. The vaccine was prepared from monocyte-derived dendritic cells that were cultured for 6 to 7 days with IL-4 and GM-CSF and then pulsed overnight with autologous tumor lysate. Three intradermal dendritic cell vaccine injections were administered to patients at biweekly intervals in the arm below the axilla. In glioblastoma patients vaccinated with dendritic cells, deep sequencing of TCR beta CDR3 regions served to measure the amount of tumor-infiltrating lymphocytes and to compare repertoires between tumor and blood. TCR sequencing metrics, including TIL content and tumor-blood repertoire overlap, were correlated with survival after dendritic cell vaccination. Overall study results and their limits: The three-group TCR overlap response model was described as speculative and requiring prospective validation. No direct relationship between TCR clonality and survival was found, suggesting that a diverse polyclonal response may matter. Longer time to progression and overall survival after dendritic cell vaccination were predicted by higher estimated pretreatment TIL content. The cohort was small and heterogeneous, only a few patients had full blood and tumor sets, and even fewer had initial-recurrent tumor pairs.

The meaning of the sample's time point label: after dendritic cell vaccination, including at tumor progression/relapse. Patients were selected on the basis of adequate residual fresh-frozen tumor tissue and more than two years of available survival data. Molecular status otherwise varied across the glioblastoma patients, but none of them carried an isocitrate dehydrogenase mutation. PBMC collection took place before vaccination, two weeks after the third vaccination, and at tumor progression if progression occurred. Genomic DNA was extracted with the Qiagen DNeasy Blood extraction Kit. This sequence was found in a human donor with glioblastoma. Sample: blood, taken after dendritic cell vaccination. The chain links TRBV5-4 with TRBJ2-2, with TRBD2 as a weak D call on 6 bases. The DNA reads as follows: TGTGCCAGCAGCCCCCCCGGGACTCCGAACACCGGGGAGCTGTTTTTT. It codes for CASSPPGTPNTGELFF.